The rows below give T cell receptor beta chains drawn from one sample of a study of shared clonotypes between healthy human individuals. Sequenced by immunoSEQ multiplex PCR; TCRdb stores in-frame clones only, minus some. Of 1.5 million to 1.9 million clones listed, 95% to 99% are singletons. Sequenced input: naive CD4+ T cells sorted from blood. The source is a man aged 25 to 40 in good health. The CDR3 runs from the conserved cysteine through the conserved F or W. The D gene is left open where the match is weak. Clone size is not always given. Where it is, it says once, few, many or a class for expanded clones.

CDR3 DNA	CDR3 protein	CDR3 length	clone size	D gene	V gene	J gene
TGTGCCAGCAGTCCCATCGACAGGGTAGCGTCCGAGCAGTACTTC	CASSPIDRVASEQYF	15	NA	TRBD1	TRBV28	TRBJ2-7
TGTGCCAGCACCAGCTCCCAGGGTTACAATGAGCAGTTCTTC	CASTSSQGYNEQFF	14	NA	NA	TRBV2	TRBJ2-1
TGTGCCTGGAGCCCCCTAGACAGCGCCCGCAACGAGCAGTACTTC	CAWSPLDSARNEQYF	15	NA	NA	TRBV30	TRBJ2-7
TGCGCCAGCAGTTTGGGACAGCTTAATGAAAAACTGTTTTTT	CASSLGQLNEKLFF	14	NA	TRBD1	TRBV5-1	TRBJ1-4
TGTGCCAGTAGTATAGATCGAGGGAAGGACACTGAAGCTTTCTTT	CASSIDRGKDTEAFF	15	NA	NA	TRBV19	TRBJ1-1
TGTGCCAGCAGCTTGAGGAGGGACGAGCAGTACTTC	CASSLRRDEQYF	12	NA	NA	TRBV5-4	TRBJ2-7
TGTGCCAGCAGCTTATATGGGGGATCCAATGAGCAGTTCTTC	CASSLYGGSNEQFF	14	NA	NA	TRBV5-4	TRBJ2-1
TGTGCCAGCAGCGCCGGGACAGAAGGCGTAGGCAATCAGCCCCAGCATTTT	CASSAGTEGVGNQPQHF	17	NA	TRBD1	TRBV7-8	TRBJ1-5
TGTGCCAGCCATCTGGCCCAGTACTTC	CASHLAQYF	9	NA	NA	TRBV6-1	TRBJ2-5
TGTGCCAGCAGTTTGGGAAGGGCCCTCTACCAAGAGACCCAGTACTTC	CASSLGRALYQETQYF	16	once	NA	TRBV28	TRBJ2-5
TGTGCCAGCTCACCACCGGTCACAGATACGCAGTATTTT	CASSPPVTDTQYF	13	few	NA	TRBV18	TRBJ2-3
TGTGCCAGCAGCTATGTTGGGAGGACTGGCTATGGCTACACCTTC	CASSYVGRTGYGYTF	15	NA	NA	TRBV5-5	TRBJ1-2
TGTGCCAGCAGTGCTAAGGGCAACACCGGGGAGCTGTTTTTT	CASSAKGNTGELFF	14	NA	NA	TRBV2	TRBJ2-2
TGTGCCAGCAGTGAACTAGGCGGGAGTGAAGCCGGGGAGCTGTTTTTT	CASSELGGSEAGELFF	16	NA	TRBD2	TRBV25-1	TRBJ2-2
TGTGCCAGCAGTGTCGAGGGCTCCACTGAAGCTTTCTTT	CASSVEGSTEAFF	13	NA	NA	TRBV6-1	TRBJ1-1
TGTGCCAGCAGCGTTGGTGGTGCCCAGGGGGCGGTGGGCGAGCAGTACTTC	CASSVGGAQGAVGEQYF	17	NA	TRBD1	TRBV9	TRBJ2-7
TGTGCCAGCAGCCAAGGACTCTGGGCTAGCGGGATTACAGATACGCAGTATTTT	CASSQGLWASGITDTQYF	18	once	TRBD2	TRBV14	TRBJ2-3
TGCGCCAGCACCCTCGGACAGGGGAAAGAGACCCAGTACTTC	CASTLGQGKETQYF	14	NA	TRBD1	TRBV5-1	TRBJ2-5
TGTGCCACCCGCCGGGACAGCACCTACGAGCAGTACTTC	CATRRDSTYEQYF	13	NA	TRBD1	TRBV15	TRBJ2-7
TGTGCCAGCAGCTTGGAGGGGGCCGGCTCTACCGAGCAGTACTTC	CASSLEGAGSTEQYF	15	NA	TRBD1	TRBV5-4	TRBJ2-7
TGTGCCAGCTCACCCCTAATGTCCACGGGGGAGCTGTTTTTT	CASSPLMSTGELFF	14	NA	NA	TRBV18	TRBJ2-2
TGTGCCAGCAGCTTTAATACAGCCACCTACGAGCAGTACTTC	CASSFNTATYEQYF	14	NA	NA	TRBV7-9	TRBJ2-7
TGTGCCAGCAGCTTAAAAGGGACCCAGTACTTC	CASSLKGTQYF	11	NA	NA	TRBV7-2	TRBJ2-5
TGTGCCAGCAGCTTGGCCGCTAGCGGCGGTGGGGAGCTGTTTTTT	CASSLAASGGGELFF	15	once	TRBD2	TRBV5-4	TRBJ2-2
TGTGCCAGCAGCTTAAAGAGGCCTAGCGCTCAAGAGACCCAGTACTTC	CASSLKRPSAQETQYF	16	once	NA	TRBV7-8	TRBJ2-5
TGTGCCAGCAGCTTGGGCGGGAGGTCGATCTACGAGCAGTACTTC	CASSLGGRSIYEQYF	15	NA	TRBD2	TRBV5-4	TRBJ2-7
TGTGCCAGCAGCTCAACAACCCTGACTAGCGGGAGGTTGTACGAGCAGTACTTC	CASSSTTLTSGRLYEQYF	18	once	TRBD2	TRBV7-8	TRBJ2-7
TGCGCCAGCAGCCAAGATTTCACAGCCTATGGCTACACCTTC	CASSQDFTAYGYTF	14	once	NA	TRBV4-3	TRBJ1-2
TGTGCCAGCTCACCGCCAGGATCCTACGAGCAGTACTTC	CASSPPGSYEQYF	13	NA	NA	TRBV18	TRBJ2-7
TGTGCCAGCAGCTCCCGGCAGGGTGCGGATACGCAGTATTTT	CASSSRQGADTQYF	14	NA	NA	TRBV5-6	TRBJ2-3
TGTGCCAGCAGCCATAAGGCTGGTGAGCAGTTCTTC	CASSHKAGEQFF	12	NA	NA	TRBV11-2	TRBJ2-1
TGTGCCAGCACCCCGGGACGGCCTCAAGAGACCCAGTACTTC	CASTPGRPQETQYF	14	NA	NA	TRBV7-2	TRBJ2-5
TGTGCCAGCAGCCCCAACAGGGGGTTGAACACTGAAGCTTTCTTT	CASSPNRGLNTEAFF	15	NA	TRBD1	TRBV7-2	TRBJ1-1
TGTGCCAGCAGCGTCCAGGGAGCGAACACTGAAGCTTTCTTT	CASSVQGANTEAFF	14	NA	NA	TRBV9	TRBJ1-1
TGTGCCAGCAGCTTGGCCCTAGCGGGAGCGGGGGGGGAGCTGTTTTTT	CASSLALAGAGGELFF	16	NA	TRBD2	TRBV5-4	TRBJ2-2
TGTGCCAGCAGCTTGGCAATTGATCAAGAGACCCAGTACTTC	CASSLAIDQETQYF	14	NA	NA	TRBV5-4	TRBJ2-5
TGTGCCAGCTCACCTCCCGCCGGGACAGGGGCGATCTACAATGAGCAGTTCTTC	CASSPPAGTGAIYNEQFF	18	NA	TRBD1	TRBV18	TRBJ2-1
TGTGCCAGCAGTTTAACGCCAACTAATGAAAAACTGTTTTTT	CASSLTPTNEKLFF	14	NA	NA	TRBV27	TRBJ1-4
TGTGCCAGCAGCCGAGGGGACAGGGGAGGGAATGAGCAGTTCTTC	CASSRGDRGGNEQFF	15	once	TRBD1	TRBV25-1	TRBJ2-1
TGTGCCAGCAGTAGACCGACAGGGGTTGAAAAACTGTTTTTT	CASSRPTGVEKLFF	14	NA	TRBD1	TRBV6-1	TRBJ1-4
TGCGCCAGCAGCCCTGCCGTGGGGAGCGATCGGGAGCAGTACTTC	CASSPAVGSDREQYF	15	once	NA	TRBV5-1	TRBJ2-7
TGCGCCAGCAGCCAAGTACAAGGGACAGGGGGGATGGAGCAGTACTTC	CASSQVQGTGGMEQYF	16	NA	TRBD1	TRBV4-1	TRBJ2-7
TGTGCCAGCAGCTCAGGGGACCTCCAGTACTTC	CASSSGDLQYF	11	NA	NA	TRBV7-9	TRBJ2-7
TGTGCCATCAGTGAATTCCAGGGTAACATTCAGTACTTC	CAISEFQGNIQYF	13	NA	NA	TRBV10-3	TRBJ2-4
TGCGCCAGCAGCTTGGAGGGTGACGAGCAGTACTTC	CASSLEGDEQYF	12	NA	NA	TRBV5-1	TRBJ2-7
TGTGCCAGTAGTATAAGATCGCTTGGGACAGCTGAAGCTTTCTTT	CASSIRSLGTAEAFF	15	NA	TRBD1	TRBV19	TRBJ1-1
TGTGCCAGCAGCGTCTTGAGACAGGGACGGACCTACGAGCAGTACTTC	CASSVLRQGRTYEQYF	16	once	TRBD1	TRBV9	TRBJ2-7
TGCAGCGTTGTCAGGGGAAAGGGCGAGCAGTACTTC	CSVVRGKGEQYF	12	once	NA	TRBV29-1	TRBJ2-7
TGTGCCAGTTCCGTTACAGGGAAGTACGAGCAGTACTTC	CASSVTGKYEQYF	13	NA	NA	TRBV19	TRBJ2-7
TGCAGCGTTGTAGGTAAGGCGGCCCCGAGGGAGCAGTACTTC	CSVVGKAAPREQYF	14	NA	NA	TRBV29-1	TRBJ2-7
TGTGCCAGCAGCTTTACAGGGAGCACTGAAGCTTTCTTT	CASSFTGSTEAFF	13	NA	NA	TRBV11-3	TRBJ1-1